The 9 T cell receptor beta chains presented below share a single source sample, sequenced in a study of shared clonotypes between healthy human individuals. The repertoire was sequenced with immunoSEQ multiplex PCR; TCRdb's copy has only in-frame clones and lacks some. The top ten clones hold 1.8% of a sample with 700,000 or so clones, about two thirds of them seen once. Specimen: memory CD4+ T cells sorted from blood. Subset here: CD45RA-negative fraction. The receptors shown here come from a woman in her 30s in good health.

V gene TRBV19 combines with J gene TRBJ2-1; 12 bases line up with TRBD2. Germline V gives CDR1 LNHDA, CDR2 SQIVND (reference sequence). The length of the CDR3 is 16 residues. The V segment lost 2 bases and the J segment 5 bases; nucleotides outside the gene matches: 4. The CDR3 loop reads CASSIYTSGRNNEQFF. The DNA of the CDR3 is TGTGCCAGTAGTATATATACTAGCGGGAGGAACAATGAGCAGTTCTTC.

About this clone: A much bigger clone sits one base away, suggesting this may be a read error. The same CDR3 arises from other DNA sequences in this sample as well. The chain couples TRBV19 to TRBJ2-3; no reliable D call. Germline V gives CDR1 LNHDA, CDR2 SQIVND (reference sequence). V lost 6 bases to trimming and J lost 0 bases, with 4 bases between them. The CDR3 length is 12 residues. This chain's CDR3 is CASSGSTDTQYF. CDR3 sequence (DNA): TGTGCCAGTAGCGGGAGCACAGATACGCAGTATTTT.

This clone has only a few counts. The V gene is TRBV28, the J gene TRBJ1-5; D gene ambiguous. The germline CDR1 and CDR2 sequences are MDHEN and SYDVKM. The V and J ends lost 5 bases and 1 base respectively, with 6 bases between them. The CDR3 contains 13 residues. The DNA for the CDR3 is TGTGCCAGCAGTGAGTTCAGCAATCAGCCCCAGCATTTT. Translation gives CASSEFSNQPQHF. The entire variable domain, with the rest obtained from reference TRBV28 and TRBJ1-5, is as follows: DVKVTQSSRYLVKRTGEKVFLECVQDMDHENMFWYRQDPGLGLRLIYFSYDVKMKEKGDIPEGYSVSREKKERFSLILESASTNQTSMYLCASSEFSNQPQHFGDGTRLSIL.

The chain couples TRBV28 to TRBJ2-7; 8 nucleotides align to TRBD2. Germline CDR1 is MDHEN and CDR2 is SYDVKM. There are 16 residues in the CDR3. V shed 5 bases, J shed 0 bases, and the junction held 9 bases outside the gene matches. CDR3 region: CASSLNSAGGSYEQYF. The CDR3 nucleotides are TGTGCCAGCAGTCTCAATTCGGCGGGGGGCTCCTACGAGCAGTACTTC.

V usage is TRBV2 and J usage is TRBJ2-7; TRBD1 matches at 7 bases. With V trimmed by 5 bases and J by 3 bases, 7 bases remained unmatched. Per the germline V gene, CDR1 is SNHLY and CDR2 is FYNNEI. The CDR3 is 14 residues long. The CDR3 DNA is TGTGCCAGCAGTCCGACAGGGATGGGCTACGAGCAGTACTTC. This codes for CASSPTGMGYEQYF.

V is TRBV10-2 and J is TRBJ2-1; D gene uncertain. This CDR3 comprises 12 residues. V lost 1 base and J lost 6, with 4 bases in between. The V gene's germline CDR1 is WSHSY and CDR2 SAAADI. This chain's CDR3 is CASSEFINEQFF. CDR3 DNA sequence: TGCGCCAGCAGTGAGTTTATCAATGAGCAGTTCTTC.

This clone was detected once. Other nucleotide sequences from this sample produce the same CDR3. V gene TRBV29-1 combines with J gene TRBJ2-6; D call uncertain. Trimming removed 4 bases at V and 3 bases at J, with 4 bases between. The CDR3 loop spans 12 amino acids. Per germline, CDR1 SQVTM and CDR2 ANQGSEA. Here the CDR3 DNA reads TGCAGCGTTGGGGGTGGGGCCAACGTCCTGACTTTC. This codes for CSVGGGANVLTF.

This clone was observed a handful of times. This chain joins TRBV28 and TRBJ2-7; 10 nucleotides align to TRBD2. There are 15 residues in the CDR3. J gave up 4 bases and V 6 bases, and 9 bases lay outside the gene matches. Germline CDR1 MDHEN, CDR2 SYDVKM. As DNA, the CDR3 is TGTGCCAGCAGATACTGGACTAGCGGAGCTTACGAGCAGTACTTC. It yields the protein CASRYWTSGAYEQYF.

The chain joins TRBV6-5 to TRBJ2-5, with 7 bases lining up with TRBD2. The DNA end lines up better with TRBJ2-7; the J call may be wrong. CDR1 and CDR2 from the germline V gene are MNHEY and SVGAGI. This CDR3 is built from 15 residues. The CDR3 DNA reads TGTGCCAGCACCGTCCTTACTGGGAGGGTGTACGAGCAGTACTTC. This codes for CASTVLTGRVYEQYF.